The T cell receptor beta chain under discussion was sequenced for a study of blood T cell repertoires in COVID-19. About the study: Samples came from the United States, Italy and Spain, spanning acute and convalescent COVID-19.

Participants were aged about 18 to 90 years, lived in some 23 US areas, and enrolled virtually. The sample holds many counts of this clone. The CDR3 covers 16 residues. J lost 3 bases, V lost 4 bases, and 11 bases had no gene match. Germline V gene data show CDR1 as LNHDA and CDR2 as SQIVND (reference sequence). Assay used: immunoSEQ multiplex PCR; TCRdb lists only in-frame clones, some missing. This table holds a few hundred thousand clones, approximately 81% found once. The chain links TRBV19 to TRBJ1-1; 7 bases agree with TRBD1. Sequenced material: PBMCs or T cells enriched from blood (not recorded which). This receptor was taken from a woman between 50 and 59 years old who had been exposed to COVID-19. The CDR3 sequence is CASSKPQGQGDTEAFF. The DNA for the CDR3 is TGTGCCAGTAGTAAGCCTCAGGGGCAGGGGGACACTGAAGCTTTCTTT.